This TCR beta chain was documented in a study of cytomegalovirus exposure and HLA in healthy donors. Study summary: Among the roughly 400 genotyped donors, less than 85% were placed in the Caucasian-associated ancestry cluster.

Remarks on this clone: Its antigen is not identified.

This PCR relied on a set of 60 Vbeta primers and 13 Jbeta primers. In the authors' methods: In a later analysis, the count reached about 80 million unique TCR beta chains, with roughly 12 million shared. Profiling relied on immunoSEQ multiplex PCR, and the TCRdb table lists in-frame clones only, not all of them. The V and J calls and clone size were taken over from that table, and D and trimming were inferred from the DNA. The table shows around 190,000 clones, with about 77% occurring only once. Germline CDR1 reads SGHRS; CDR2 reads YFSETQ. V shed 5 bases and J 2 bases; nucleotides not matched to a gene: 6. This CDR3 has 15 residues. Overall study findings and caveats: Cytomegalovirus status, reportedly, was diagnosed with high specificity and sensitivity by the classifier.

This sequence joins TRBV5-1 and TRBJ2-5, with 10 bases lining up with TRBD1. This TCR was sampled from a woman in her thirties in good health and CMV-seronegative. Sequences were obtained from PBMCs. The CDR3 is CASSRRDRGQETQYF. DNA for the CDR3: TGCGCCAGCAGTCGCCGGGACAGGGGTCAAGAGACCCAGTACTTC.